The 18 T cell receptor beta chains below come from one sample, sequenced in a study of OX40 agonist ivuxolimab in advanced cancers. Clones were read by immunoSEQ multiplex PCR, and TCRdb kept only the in-frame ones, dropping some. The sample holds roughly 140,000 clones, 94% seen once. Source: CD4+ or CD8+ T cells sorted from blood, taken in a trial of the OX40 agonist ivuxolimab. These receptors were taken from an adult with an advanced solid tumor such as melanoma, head and neck, liver or kidney cancer.

This chain links TRBV21-1 with TRBJ1-2; TRBD1, the table's D call, lacks a check against the DNA. TRBV21-1 is reported as a pseudogene. The CDR3 totals 15 residues. CDR3 residues: CASSKRSQLNYGYTF. The CDR3 DNA follows: TGTGCCAGCAGCAAAAGGTCACAGCTAAACTATGGCTACACCTTC.

The chain couples TRBV6-5 to TRBJ1-1; D may be TRBD1 (5 bases). Germline values: CDR1 MNHEY, CDR2 SVGAGI. Trimming left V 2 bases short and J 5 bases short, with 18 bases between. The CDR3 runs 16 residues. This chain's CDR3 is CASSYRGTGRGTEAFF. The CDR3 DNA reads TGTGCCAGCAGTTACCGAGGGACTGGAAGAGGGACTGAAGCTTTCTTT.

The chain is built from TRBV28 and TRBJ1-1, with D uncertain. Germline CDR1 is MDHEN and CDR2 is SYDVKM. The CDR3 loop spans 12 amino acids. Trimming took 10 bases from V and 5 from J, leaving 14 bases between them. CDR3 amino acids: CATSRSWTEAFF. The CDR3 bases are TGTGCCACCTCCAGGTCTTGGACTGAAGCTTTCTTT.

The chain combines TRBV12-5 with TRBJ1-4; D is possibly TRBD1 (5 bases). The germline V gene has CDR1 LGHNT and CDR2 FRNRAP. Trimming removed 6 bases at V and 5 bases at J, with 19 bases between. The CDR3 sequence is 16 residues long. CDR3 nucleotide sequence: TGTGCTAGTGGGCGCCCCCAGACAGTCCTCAATGAAAAACTGTTTTTT. Amino acid sequence: CASGRPQTVLNEKLFF.

V and J are TRBV6-1 and TRBJ2-2; D uncertain. Trimming pared 4 bases from V and 13 bases from J, leaving 13 bases between. Germline CDR1 MNHNS, CDR2 SASEGT. The CDR3 is 12 amino acids. Here the CDR3 reads CASSAIGLGLFF. CDR3 bases: TGTGCCAGCAGTGCTATAGGATTAGGGCTGTTTTTT.

The chain joins TRBV5-1 to TRBJ2-5, with TRBD1 as a possible D gene (5 bases). CDR3 size: 16 residues. Trimming shortened V by 3 bases and J by 2 bases, and 17 bases separated the two germline ends. Germline assignment: CDR1 SGHRS and CDR2 YFSETQ. This CDR3 reads CASSSLRTGAQETQYF. CDR3 coding DNA: TGCGCCAGCAGCTCCCTCCGCACAGGCGCTCAAGAGACCCAGTACTTC.

This chain uses TRBV18 with TRBJ1-1; D is undetermined. The V and J ends lost 1 base and 6 bases respectively, with 6 bases between them. Germline V CDR1 and CDR2: KGHSH, LQKENI. The CDR3 consists of 12 residues. The CDR3 loop reads CASSPLTSEAFF. In nucleotides, the CDR3 is TGTGCCAGCTCACCACTAACCTCTGAAGCTTTCTTT.

This clone appeared once. The chain uses TRBV7-9 and TRBJ2-4; no firm D call. Trimming cost V 0 bases and J 13 bases, with 16 bases left between them. Germline loops: CDR1 SEHNR, CDR2 FQNEAQ (reference sequence). This CDR3 spans 14 amino acids. The CDR3 coding sequence is TGTGCCAGCAGCTTAGCTAATCGGGCATCTGCCCAGTACTTC. Its protein product is CASSLANRASAQYF.

This chain uses TRBV28 with TRBJ2-2, with 12 bases that match TRBD2. V dropped 3 bases and J dropped 4; count of bases not matched to a gene: 3. Germline loops: CDR1 MDHEN, CDR2 SYDVKM. The CDR3 loop spans 16 amino acids. The CDR3, as DNA: TGTGCCAGCAGTTTTCTAGCGGGAGGGCTCACCGGGGAGCTGTTTTTT. Protein product: CASSFLAGGLTGELFF.

CDR3 region: CASSYTRPGQGNEQYF. The CDR3, as DNA: TGTGCCAGCAGTTACACCCGCCCGGGACAGGGTAATGAGCAGTACTTC. The chain is built from TRBV6-5 and TRBJ2-5, with 9 bases aligning to TRBD1. The CDR3 sequence is 16 residues long. Trimming cost V 2 bases and J 11 bases; bases outside gene matches: 15. From germline, CDR1 is MNHEY and CDR2 SVGAGI.

The chain links TRBV12-5 to TRBJ1-3, with D unresolved. The V end lost 6 bases, the J end lost 4 bases, and 10 bases lay between the germline ends. Germline V gene data show CDR1 as LGHNT and CDR2 as FRNRAP. This CDR3 region has 13 residues. For the CDR3, the DNA is TGTGCTAGTGGCCCACGTGTAGGAAACACCATATATTTT. Protein sequence: CASGPRVGNTIYF.

V and J are TRBV6-1 and TRBJ2-3, with D tentatively TRBD2 (5 bases). CDR1 and CDR2 (germline): MNHNS, SASEGT. V gave up 6 bases and J gave up 5 bases, with 9 bases separating them. CDR3 length equals 12 residues. CDR3 coding DNA: TGTGCCAGCAGGGCCCGGGGAGATACGCAGTATTTT. Translating it yields CASRARGDTQYF.

The gene calls are TRBV19 and TRBJ1-2, with TRBD1 matching over 7 bases. V shed 3 bases, J shed 8 bases, and the junction held 3 bases outside the gene matches. Looked up from germline, CDR1 is LNHDA and CDR2 is SQIVND (reference sequence). This CDR3 has 12 residues. DNA for the CDR3: TGTGCCAGTAGTATCCAGGGGGGCGGCTACACCTTC. This codes for CASSIQGGGYTF.

The CDR3, as DNA: TGTGCCAGCAGAGGGGGACAGGGGTACTACGAGCAGTACTTC. It codes for CASRGGQGYYEQYF. The J gene is TRBJ2-7, the V gene TRBV6-1; 10 bases are a match to TRBD1. Germline V gene data show CDR1 as MNHNS and CDR2 as SASEGT. CDR3 size: 14 residues. The trim removed 6 bases at V and 3 bases at J, leaving 5 bases unmatched.

The chain is built from TRBV27 and TRBJ2-7, with 7 positions matching TRBD2. Germline V gives CDR1 MNHEY, CDR2 SMNVEV (reference sequence). V was pared by 4 bases and J by 6 bases, with 12 bases of the junction left unmatched. This CDR3 region has 15 residues. This CDR3 reads CASSSPARELSEQYF. The CDR3 nucleotides are TGTGCCAGCAGTTCCCCCGCGCGGGAGCTCTCCGAGCAGTACTTC.

This rearrangement joins TRBV6-6 to TRBJ2-7; no reliable D call. CDR1 is MNHNY, CDR2 SVGAGI, per germline (reference sequence). The ends were cut back, 6 bases at V and 3 bases at J, with 9 bases in the middle. The CDR3 length is 12 residues. This CDR3 is CASSPNVYEQYF. In DNA, the CDR3 is TGTGCCAGCAGCCCCAATGTCTACGAGCAGTACTTC.

The CDR3 sequence is CASSYEGGNYGYTF. The CDR3 DNA reads as TGTGCCAGCAGCTACGAGGGGGGTAACTATGGCTACACCTTC. The V gene is TRBV5-4, the J gene TRBJ1-2; perhaps TRBD1 as D (6 bases). The CDR3 runs 14 residues. Germline lookup yields CDR1 SGHNT and CDR2 YYREEE (reference sequence). Trimming took 3 bases from V and 1 from J, leaving 10 bases between them.

The gene calls are TRBV7-2 and TRBJ2-1; TRBD1 matches at 10 bases. Germline V lookup: CDR1 SGHTA, CDR2 FQGNSA. J lost 4 bases, V lost 4 bases, and 10 bases had no gene match. The CDR3 extends over 17 amino acids. The CDR3 bases are TGTGCCAGCAGCTCCCCCAAGCTGGGACAGGGGTACAATGAGCAGTTCTTC. Its translation is CASSSPKLGQGYNEQFF.